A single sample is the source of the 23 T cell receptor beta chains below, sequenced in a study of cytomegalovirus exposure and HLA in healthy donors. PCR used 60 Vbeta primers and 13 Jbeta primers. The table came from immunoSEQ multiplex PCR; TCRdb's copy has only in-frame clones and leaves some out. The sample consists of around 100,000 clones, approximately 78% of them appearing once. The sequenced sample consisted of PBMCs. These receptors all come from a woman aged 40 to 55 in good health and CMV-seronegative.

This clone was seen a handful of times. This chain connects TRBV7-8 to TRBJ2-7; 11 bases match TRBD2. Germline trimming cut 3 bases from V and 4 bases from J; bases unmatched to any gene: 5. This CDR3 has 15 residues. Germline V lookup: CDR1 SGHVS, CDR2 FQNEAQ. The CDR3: CASSFQGLAAYEQYF. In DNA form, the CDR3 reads TGTGCCAGCAGCTTCCAGGGACTAGCGGCGTACGAGCAGTACTTC.

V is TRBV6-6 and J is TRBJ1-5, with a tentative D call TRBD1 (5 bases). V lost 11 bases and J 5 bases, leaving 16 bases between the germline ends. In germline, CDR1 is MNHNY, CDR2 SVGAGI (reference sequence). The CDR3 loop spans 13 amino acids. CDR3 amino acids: CAASPGRDQPQHF. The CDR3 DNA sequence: TGTGCCGCCTCGCCAGGGAGGGATCAGCCCCAGCATTTT.

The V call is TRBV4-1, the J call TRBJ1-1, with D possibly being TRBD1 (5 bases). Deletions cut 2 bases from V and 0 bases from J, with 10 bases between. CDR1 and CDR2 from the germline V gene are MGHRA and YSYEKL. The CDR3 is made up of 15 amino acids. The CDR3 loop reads CASSQTRTLNTEAFF. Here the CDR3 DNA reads TGCGCCAGCAGCCAAACCCGGACATTGAACACTGAAGCTTTCTTT.

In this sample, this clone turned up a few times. CDR3 sequence reads: CASSLELHEQFF. The DNA of the CDR3 is TGTGCCAGCAGCTTAGAACTCCATGAGCAGTTCTTC. This chain connects TRBV7-2 to TRBJ2-1; no definite D call. This CDR3 spans 12 amino acids. Trimming removed 1 base from V and 8 bases from J, with 6 bases in between. Germline CDR1 reads SGHTA; CDR2 reads FQGNSA.

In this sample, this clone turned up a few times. This CDR3 reads CASSPLNTGELFF. CDR3 nucleotide sequence: TGTGCCAGCAGCCCCCTAAACACCGGGGAGCTGTTTTTT. The chain combines TRBV7-2 with TRBJ2-2; unclear D gene. The germline V gene encodes CDR1 SGHTA and CDR2 FQGNSA. This CDR3 has 13 amino acids. Trimming left V 5 bases short and J 2 bases short, with 6 bases between.

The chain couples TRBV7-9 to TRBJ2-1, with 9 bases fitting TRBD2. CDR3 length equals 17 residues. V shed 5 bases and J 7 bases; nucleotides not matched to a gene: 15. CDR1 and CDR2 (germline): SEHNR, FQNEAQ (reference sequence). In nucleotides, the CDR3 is TGTGCCAGCAGCCTCTTCGGGGCGGGAGGGCCTAGTAATGAGCAGTTCTTC. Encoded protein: CASSLFGAGGPSNEQFF.

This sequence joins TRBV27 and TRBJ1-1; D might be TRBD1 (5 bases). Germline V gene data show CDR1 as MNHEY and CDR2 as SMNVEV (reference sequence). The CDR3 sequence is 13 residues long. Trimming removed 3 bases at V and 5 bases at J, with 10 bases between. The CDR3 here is CASSFRQKTEAFF. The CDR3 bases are TGTGCCAGCAGTTTCCGACAGAAAACTGAAGCTTTCTTT.

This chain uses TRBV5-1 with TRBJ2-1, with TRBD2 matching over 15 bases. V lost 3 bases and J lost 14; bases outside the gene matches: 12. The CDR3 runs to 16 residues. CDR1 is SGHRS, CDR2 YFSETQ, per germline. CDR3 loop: CASSSGLAGGVGAKFF. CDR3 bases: TGCGCCAGCAGCTCGGGACTAGCGGGAGGTGTTGGGGCCAAGTTCTTC.

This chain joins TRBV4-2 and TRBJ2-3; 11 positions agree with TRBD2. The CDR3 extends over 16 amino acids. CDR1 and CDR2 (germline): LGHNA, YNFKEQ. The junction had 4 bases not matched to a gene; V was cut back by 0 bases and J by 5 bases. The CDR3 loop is CASSQELAGVGDTQYF. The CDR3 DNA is TGTGCCAGCAGCCAAGAACTAGCGGGAGTGGGAGATACGCAGTATTTT.

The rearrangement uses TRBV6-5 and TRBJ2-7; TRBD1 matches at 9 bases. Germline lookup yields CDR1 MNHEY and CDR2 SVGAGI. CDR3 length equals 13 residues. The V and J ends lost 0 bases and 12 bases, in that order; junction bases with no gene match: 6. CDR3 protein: CASSYSTGTGPYF. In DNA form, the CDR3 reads TGTGCCAGCAGTTACTCGACCGGGACAGGGCCGTACTTC.

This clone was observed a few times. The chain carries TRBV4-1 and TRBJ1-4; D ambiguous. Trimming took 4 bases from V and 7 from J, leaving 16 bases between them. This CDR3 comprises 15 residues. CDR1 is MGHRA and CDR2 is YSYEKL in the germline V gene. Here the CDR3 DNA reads TGCGCCAGCAGCCCATTGGGAGGTTTTCGTGAAAAACTGTTTTTT. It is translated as CASSPLGGFREKLFF.

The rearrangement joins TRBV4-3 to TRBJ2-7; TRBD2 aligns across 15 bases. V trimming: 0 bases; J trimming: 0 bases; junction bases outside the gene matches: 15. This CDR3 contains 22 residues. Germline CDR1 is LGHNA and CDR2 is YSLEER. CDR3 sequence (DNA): TGCGCCAGCAGCCAAGATTTTGGCGGTAAGGGACTAGCGGGAGGTAGCTCCTACGAGCAGTACTTC. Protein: CASSQDFGGKGLAGGSSYEQYF.

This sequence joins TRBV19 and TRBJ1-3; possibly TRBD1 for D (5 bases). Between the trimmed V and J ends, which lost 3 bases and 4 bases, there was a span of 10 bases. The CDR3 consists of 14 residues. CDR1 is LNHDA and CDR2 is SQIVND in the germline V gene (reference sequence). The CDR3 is CASSMWGPGNTIYF. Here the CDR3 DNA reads TGTGCCAGTAGTATGTGGGGCCCCGGAAACACCATATATTTT.

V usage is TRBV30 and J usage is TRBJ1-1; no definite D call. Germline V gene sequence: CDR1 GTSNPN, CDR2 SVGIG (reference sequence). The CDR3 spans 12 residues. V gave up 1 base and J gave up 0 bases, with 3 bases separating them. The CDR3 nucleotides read TGTGCCTGGAGTGCATTGAACACTGAAGCTTTCTTT. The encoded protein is CAWSALNTEAFF.

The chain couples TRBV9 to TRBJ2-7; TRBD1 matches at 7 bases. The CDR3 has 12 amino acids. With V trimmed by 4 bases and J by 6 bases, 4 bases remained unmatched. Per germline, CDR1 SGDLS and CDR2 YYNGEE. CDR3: CASSTPGGEQYF. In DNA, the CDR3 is TGTGCCAGCAGCACACCAGGGGGCGAGCAGTACTTC.

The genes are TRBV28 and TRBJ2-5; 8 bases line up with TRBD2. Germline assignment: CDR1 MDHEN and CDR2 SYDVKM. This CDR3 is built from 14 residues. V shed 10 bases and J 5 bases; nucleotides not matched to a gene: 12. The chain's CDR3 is CATIAGIRWETQYF. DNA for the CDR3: TGTGCCACCATAGCGGGGATTCGGTGGGAGACCCAGTACTTC.

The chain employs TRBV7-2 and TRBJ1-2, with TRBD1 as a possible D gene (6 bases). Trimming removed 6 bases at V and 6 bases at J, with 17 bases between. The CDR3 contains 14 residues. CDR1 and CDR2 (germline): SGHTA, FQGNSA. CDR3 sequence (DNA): TGTGCCAGCAGTCCTAGGGGGGGTAGGGATGGCTACACCTTC. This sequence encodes CASSPRGGRDGYTF. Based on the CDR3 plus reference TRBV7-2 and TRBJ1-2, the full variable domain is GAGVSQSPSNKVTEKGKDVELRCDPISGHTALYWYRQSLGQGLEFLIYFQGNSAPDKSGLPSDRFSAERTGGSVSTLTIQRTQQEDSAVYLCASSPRGGRDGYTFGSGTRLTVV.

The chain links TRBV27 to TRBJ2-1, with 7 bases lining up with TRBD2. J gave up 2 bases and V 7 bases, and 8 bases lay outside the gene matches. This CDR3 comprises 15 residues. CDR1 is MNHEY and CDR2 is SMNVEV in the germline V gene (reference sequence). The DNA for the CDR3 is TGTGCCAGCAACGACCGAGCGGGACCCTACAATGAGCAGTTCTTC. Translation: CASNDRAGPYNEQFF.

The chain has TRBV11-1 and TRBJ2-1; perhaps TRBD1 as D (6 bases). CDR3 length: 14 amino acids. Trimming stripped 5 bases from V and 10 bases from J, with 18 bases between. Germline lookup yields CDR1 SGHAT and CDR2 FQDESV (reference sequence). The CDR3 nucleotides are TGTGCCAGCAGCCCAGCGGACAGCAAGTACGAGCAGTTCTTC. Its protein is CASSPADSKYEQFF.

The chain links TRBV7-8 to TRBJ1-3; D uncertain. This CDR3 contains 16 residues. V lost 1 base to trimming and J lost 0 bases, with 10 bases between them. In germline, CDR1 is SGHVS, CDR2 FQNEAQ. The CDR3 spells CASSLVFGSSGNTIYF. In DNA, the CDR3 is TGTGCCAGCAGCTTAGTTTTCGGTTCCTCTGGAAACACCATATATTTT.

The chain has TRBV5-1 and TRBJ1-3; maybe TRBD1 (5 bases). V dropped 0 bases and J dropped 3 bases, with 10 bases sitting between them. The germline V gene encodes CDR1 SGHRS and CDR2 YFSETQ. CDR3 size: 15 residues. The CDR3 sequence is CASSLGQSIGNTIYF. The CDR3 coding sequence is TGCGCCAGCAGCTTGGGACAGTCTATTGGAAACACCATATATTTT.

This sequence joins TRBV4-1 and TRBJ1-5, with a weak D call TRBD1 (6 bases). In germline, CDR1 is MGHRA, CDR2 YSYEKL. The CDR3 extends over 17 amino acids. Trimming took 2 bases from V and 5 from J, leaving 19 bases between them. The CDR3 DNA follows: TGCGCCAGCAGCCAATACGAGGGACAACTGACGTATCAGCCCCAGCATTTT. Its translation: CASSQYEGQLTYQPQHF.

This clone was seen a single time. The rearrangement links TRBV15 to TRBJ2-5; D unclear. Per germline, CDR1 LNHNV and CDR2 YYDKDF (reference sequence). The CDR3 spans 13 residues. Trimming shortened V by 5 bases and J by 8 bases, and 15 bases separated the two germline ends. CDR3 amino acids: CATSGGIRDTQYF. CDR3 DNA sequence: TGTGCCACCAGCGGCGGAATAAGAGATACCCAGTACTTC.